This T cell receptor (beta chain) was retrieved from a study of blood T cell repertoires in COVID-19 (TCRdb year 2020). Turning to the overall study: Samples covering the acute and convalescent phases of COVID-19 were provided by collaborators in the United States, Italy and Spain. The material from the prospective study consisted of cDNA or gDNA derived from T cells, B-cell-depleted T cells, or PBMCs. Deeply sampled blood TCRbeta repertoires from subjects exposed to, actively infected with, or recovered from COVID-19 were included in the dataset. The repertoires were released in a freely available public database intended as a resource for research on the immune response to SARS-CoV-2. Samples were obtained from the ongoing ImmuneRACE study (first 160 participants) and from approximately 1,200 subjects provided by 6 global collaborators. Nearly every sample came with metadata listing a de-identified subject ID, COVID-19 status, age in years and sex. Where available, HLA class I and class II types were obtained from metadata supplied by the sample provider rather than from assay-based typing.

This clone was seen once. Its target antigen remains unknown. Base qualities are not at hand, and no much larger clone is one base apart. This CDR3 is also generated by other DNA sequences in the sample. Participants in the prospective study were aged about 18 to 95 years, lived in approximately 26 United States geographic areas, and enrolled through a virtual design. In the prospective study, cohorts were assigned on the basis of participant-reported clinical history obtained from a screening survey and a study questionnaire. Recovered participants in ImmuneRACE Cohort 3 were defined as having two consecutive negative NP/OP PCR tests, clearance from a healthcare professional, or resolution of symptoms. Each participant in the prospective study had whole blood, serum and a nasopharyngeal or oropharyngeal swab collected by mobile phlebotomists. Additional blood draws and questionnaires over an approximately 2-month period could optionally be provided by prospective study participants. Before DNA extraction, blood samples from the prospective study were shipped at room temperature or frozen.

The CDR3 contains 13 residues, cysteine and phenylalanine counted. CDR3 DNA is the only sequence kept; it has 39 bases, read in frame from the first base. Germline trimming amounts to 5 bases on V and 2 bases on J, with 2 as the count of junction bases outside the gene matches. The germline V gene sets CDR1 to MNHEY and CDR2 to SVGAGI. The immunoSEQ Assay, a bias-controlled multiplex PCR, was used to amplify TCRbeta CDR3 regions from genomic DNA. From the authors' description of their analysis: Within the assay, amplification of reference gene primers was used to estimate how many nucleated cells each sample contained. Sequence reads were collapsed and filtered to measure the absolute abundance of every unique TCRbeta CDR3 rearrangement. Productive Simpson clonality was computed per sample as the square root of Simpson's diversity index over productive rearrangements. Not all clones reach the TCRdb copy of this immuneACCESS table, which keeps in-frame sequences only. Checked studies attribute under half of the gap to unresolved V genes and leave the rest unexplained. The D gene and trimming were derived from the DNA, and the V and J assignments and clone size from that table. The sample includes about 270,000 clones, with roughly 89% observed a single time. Jointly, the top ten make up under 2.5% of the sample.

On the study overall, not on this receptor specifically: The quantity of clinical and demographic metadata differed by source and by participant and was supplied without curation.

Sequenced material: PBMCs or T cells enriched from blood (not recorded which). The TCR originated in a woman aged 60 to 75 who had recovered from COVID-19. The chain links TRBV6-5 with TRBJ1-2, with TRBD1 identical over 7 junction bases. This receptor carries the CDR3 CASSLQGNYGYTF. The bases are TGTGCCAGCAGTCTACAGGGGAACTATGGCTACACCTTC.